Sequencing of this TCR beta chain was carried out in a study of blood T cells in healthy people across ages. Study-wide results and caveats: Underestimates were what the diversity estimates from one million T cells were considered to be. Long-lived and aged donors differed, with more naive CD4+ cells and higher diversity in the long-lived.

This clonotype occurred a few times. The antigen remains unidentified. Extracted total RNA amounted to at least 5 micrograms for each sample. The CDR3 extends over 12 amino acids. Trimming cost V 5 bases and J 2 bases, with 7 bases left between them. CDR1 is LGHNT, CDR2 FRNRAP, per germline. Through a sample-barcoded 5' primer and a J-beta primer mix, a second PCR was run for roughly 6 to 12 cycles. TCRdb passed the 5' RACE reads through MiXCR, listing each CDR3 protein once. This table holds roughly 1,700,000 distinct CDR3 sequences, 28% found once. The rearrangement links TRBV12-5 to TRBJ2-7; no definite D call. The origin of this receptor is a woman aged 25-40 years in good health. The sequenced sample was blood. In DNA, the CDR3 is TGTGCTAGTGGTATTCCCCCCTACGAGCAGTACTTC. This encodes CASGIPPYEQYF.